What follows are 13 T cell receptor beta chains derived from one specimen sequenced in a study of cytomegalovirus exposure and HLA in healthy donors. 13 Jbeta primers and 60 Vbeta primers were used for the PCR. Profiled with immunoSEQ multiplex PCR; TCRdb holds only in-frame clones, not every one. The sample includes 100,000 to 150,000 clones, more than 9% of them seen just once. The specimen sequenced was PBMCs. The origin of the receptors is a young woman in good health and CMV-seropositive.

This clone showed up just a few times. This rearrangement joins TRBV27 to TRBJ2-2; 12 nucleotides match TRBD2. The CDR3 is 19 amino acids. The V segment lost 8 bases and the J segment 0 bases; nucleotides outside the gene matches: 13. Per the germline V gene, CDR1 is MNHEY and CDR2 is SMNVEV (reference sequence). The CDR3 region has the DNA TGTGCCAGCCTCTGGACTAGCGGGACCATCCCCACGAACACCGGGGAGCTGTTTTTT. Translated: CASLWTSGTIPTNTGELFF.

This clone came up a few times. In the same sample, other DNA sequences code for this CDR3. The V call is TRBV7-9, the J call TRBJ2-2; 12 bases are a match to TRBD2. Germline V gives CDR1 SEHNR, CDR2 FQNEAQ (reference sequence). V was clipped by 6 bases and J by 5 bases; unmatched bases: 4. This CDR3 region has 15 residues. The CDR3 protein is CASSSTSGRTGELFF. CDR3 DNA: TGTGCCAGCAGTTCGACTAGCGGGAGAACCGGGGAGCTGTTTTTT. Using reference TRBV7-9 and TRBJ2-2 for the parts outside the CDR3, the full variable domain is DTGVSQNPRHKITKRGQNVTFRCDPISEHNRLYWYRQTLGQGPEFLTYFQNEAQLEKSRLLSDRFSAERPKGSFSTLEIQRTEQGDSAMYLCASSSTSGRTGELFFGEGSRLTVL.

The CDR3 sequence is CASSLLAGGLETQYF. The CDR3 DNA sequence: TGTGCCAGCAGCCTGTTAGCGGGAGGGTTAGAGACCCAGTACTTC. This sequence joins TRBV7-9 and TRBJ2-5; TRBD2 matches 11 bases. With 5 bases clipped from V and 4 bases from J, the junction kept 6 bases outside the gene matches. CDR1 SEHNR and CDR2 FQNEAQ come from the germline V gene (reference sequence). The CDR3 contains 15 residues.

With regard to this clone: The identical CDR3 is also encoded by other nucleotide sequences in the sample. The chain combines TRBV6-6 with TRBJ2-7, with TRBD2 as a possible D gene (7 bases). This CDR3 is built from 13 residues. Germline V gives CDR1 MNHNY, CDR2 SVGAGI (reference sequence). With 3 bases removed from V and 3 bases from J, the gap between germline ends came to 9 bases. The CDR3 bases are TGTGCCAGCAGTTATAGGGGGGGCTACGAGCAGTACTTC. Its protein is CASSYRGGYEQYF.

V and J are TRBV5-6 and TRBJ2-3, with 10 bases aligning to TRBD2. The junction had 3 bases not matched to a gene; V was cut back by 8 bases and J by 12 bases. CDR3 length equals 10 residues. Per germline, CDR1 SGHDT and CDR2 YYEEEE. The CDR3 DNA is TGTGCCAGTTTAGCGGGAGGTCAGTATTTT. As protein: CASLAGGQYF. Filled out from reference TRBV5-6 and TRBJ2-3, the complete variable domain reads DAGVTQSPTHLIKTRGQQVTLRCSPKSGHDTVSWYQQALGQGPQFIFQYYEEEERQRGNFPDRFSGHQFPNYSSELNVNALLLGDSALYLCASLAGGQYFGPGTRLTVL.

This clone occurred a few times. This chain joins TRBV4-2 and TRBJ2-7, with 7 bases lining up with TRBD2. The junction had 10 bases not matched to a gene; V was cut back by 1 base and J by 4 bases. This CDR3 spans 16 amino acids. In germline, CDR1 is LGHNA, CDR2 YNFKEQ. As DNA, the CDR3 is TGTGCCAGCAGCCAAGCGTCCAGCGGGATTGGGTACGAGCAGTACTTC. It translates to CASSQASSGIGYEQYF.

This clone was seen more than once but under ten times. The chain links TRBV30 to TRBJ1-2; D might be TRBD1 (6 bases). The germline V gene has CDR1 GTSNPN and CDR2 SVGIG (reference sequence). The V end was cut by 2 bases, the J end by 3 bases, with 7 bases between. This CDR3 region has 12 residues. This CDR3 reads CAWSPGDYGYTF. The CDR3 DNA sequence: TGTGCCTGGAGTCCAGGGGACTATGGCTACACCTTC. Together with reference TRBV30 and TRBJ1-2, the CDR3 gives the full variable domain: SQTIHQWPATLVQPVGSPLSLECTVEGTSNPNLYWYRQAAGRGLQLLFYSVGIGQISSEVPQNLSASRPQDRQFILSSKKLLLSDSGFYLCAWSPGDYGYTFGSGTRLTVV.

This clone was seen a few times. The V gene is TRBV10-2, the J gene TRBJ2-7; D is uncertain. The CDR3 is 15 amino acids. Germline CDR1 WSHSY, CDR2 SAAADI. Between the trimmed V and J ends, which lost 6 bases and 2 bases, there was a span of 17 bases. The CDR3 DNA sequence: TGCGCCAGCAGCCCCCCGGCAGGAATGGCCTACGAGCAGTACTTC. Translation: CASSPPAGMAYEQYF.

The chain combines TRBV7-2 with TRBJ2-3; possible D gene TRBD2, 5 bases. V was trimmed by 1 base and J by 3 bases, leaving 14 bases between them. The CDR3 contains 16 residues. Germline loops: CDR1 SGHTA, CDR2 FQGNSA. CDR3 loop: CASSLGFGSATDTQYF. The CDR3 bases are TGTGCCAGCAGCTTAGGGTTTGGGAGTGCAACAGATACGCAGTATTTT.

This clone was detected only a few times. The chain carries TRBV27 and TRBJ1-4, with 9 bases identical to TRBD1. This CDR3 has 16 residues. Germline CDR1 MNHEY, CDR2 SMNVEV (reference sequence). After removal of 3 bases from V and 5 bases from J, the junction contained 7 bases not matched to a gene. This chain's CDR3 is CASSFLDRGGNEKLFF. CDR3 bases: TGTGCCAGCAGTTTCCTTGACAGGGGGGGGAATGAAAAACTGTTTTTT.

This clone was detected a few times. This chain uses TRBV25-1 with TRBJ2-7, with D possibly being TRBD1 (5 bases). The ends were cut back, 6 bases at V and 2 bases at J, with 17 bases in the middle. Germline lookup yields CDR1 MGHDK and CDR2 SYGVNS. The CDR3 length is 15 residues. The CDR3 reads CASSPKTRTTYEQYF. For the CDR3, the DNA is TGTGCCAGCAGCCCCAAGACCCGGACAACCTACGAGCAGTACTTC.

The V call is TRBV28, the J call TRBJ1-2, with 11 bases identical to TRBD1. CDR3 length: 14 residues. Germline loops: CDR1 MDHEN, CDR2 SYDVKM. The V and J ends lost 1 base and 14 bases, in that order; junction bases with no gene match: 9. CDR3 DNA sequence: TGTGCCAGCAGTTTATTCCCCGGACAGGGGGCGGGGACCTTC. Its protein product is CASSLFPGQGAGTF.

This clone was seen only a few times. This chain links TRBV14 with TRBJ1-5; 8 nucleotides line up with TRBD1. The CDR3 loop spans 12 amino acids. Looked up from germline, CDR1 is SGHDN and CDR2 is FVKESK. Germline trimming cut 4 bases from V and 11 bases from J; bases unmatched to any gene: 4. CDR3 loop: CASSLTGASQHF. The CDR3 coding sequence is TGTGCCAGCAGCCTGACAGGGGCGTCCCAGCATTTT.